This TCR beta chain is drawn from a study of human T cells and chemical hapten exposure. Study background: The study lasted 20 to 25 weeks, and patients were dosed weekly with diphenylcyclopropenone on the scalp throughout. The patient population, which was mostly female, had alopecia areata, totalis or universalis. Study-wide results and caveats: Expanded TCRs clustered into significantly more large CDR3 similarity groups than controls, the analysis revealed. Among TCRs, those above 1 in 1000 frequency were unaffected by DPC sensitization.

Described time point: pre-sensitization, week 0. Treatment given: therapeutic diphenylcyclopropenone sensitization with weekly scalp DPC. TCRdb re-analysed the RACE reads in MiXCR, keeping a single row per CDR3 protein. This sample has a few hundred thousand distinct CDR3 sequences, with 7% to 10% found just once. In its sample, this clonotype was seen many times. Its antigen remains unknown. Trimming took 6 bases from V and 3 from J; bases not matched to a gene: 4. Germline loops: CDR1 ENHRY, CDR2 SYGVKD. The length of the CDR3 is 14 residues. The chain recombines TRBV10-3 with TRBJ1-3; 8 positions agree with TRBD1. This material consisted of whole blood, taken in connection with sensitization to the hapten diphenylcyclopropenone (DPC). The source of this sequence is a woman between 35 and 50 years old with alopecia areata. Some clones in this sample may be carry-over from other donors' samples. The DNA for the CDR3 is TGTGCCATCAGCCTAGGACAGGGTGGAAACACCATATATTTT. This sequence encodes CAISLGQGGNTIYF.